These T cell receptor beta chains were read from a single sample in a study of CD8+ T cells in alopecia areata. Clones were read by immunoSEQ multiplex PCR, and TCRdb kept only the in-frame ones, dropping some. Among under 350,000 clones listed, about 62% were seen once. The input for sequencing was CD4+ T cells sorted from blood, taken at week 24, from a patient treated with tofacitinib. These TCRs come from a human donor with alopecia areata. Both conserved end residues are part of each CDR3. D genes are given only for firm matches. Size is stated for part of the rows, as once, few or many counts, or as a class when the clone is expanded.

CASSLARFEQYF | TGTGCCAGCAGCTTAGCGCGGTTCGAGCAGTACTTC | TRBJ2-7 | . | TRBV7-9 | 12 | .
CASSQDATGPNSPLHF | TGCGCCAGCAGCCAAGATGCGACAGGGCCTAATTCACCCCTCCACTTT | TRBJ1-6 | TRBD1 | TRBV4-3 | 16 | .
CASSFPPGEQYF | TGTGCCAGCAGCTTCCCCCCGGGGGAGCAGTACTTC | TRBJ2-7 | . | TRBV7-2 | 12 | .
CATRTGTYSGANVLTF | TGTGCCACCAGAACAGGTACCTACTCTGGGGCCAACGTCCTGACTTTC | TRBJ2-6 | . | TRBV15 | 16 | few
CASSPRDNYGYTF | TGTGCCAGCAGCCCCAGGGATAACTATGGCTACACCTTC | TRBJ1-2 | . | TRBV7-9 | 13 | .
CASSYTGDGEKLFF | TGTGCCAGCAGTTACACAGGGGATGGAGAAAAACTGTTTTTT | TRBJ1-4 | TRBD1 | TRBV6-5 | 14 | few
CSVRQGAGETQYF | TGCAGCGTTCGGCAGGGGGCGGGGGAGACCCAGTACTTC | TRBJ2-5 | TRBD1 | TRBV29-1 | 13 | few
CSFPSRGRENEQFF | TGCAGCTTCCCGTCCAGGGGGCGAGAGAATGAGCAGTTCTTC | TRBJ2-1 | TRBD1 | TRBV29-1 | 14 | .
CASRRGLGEDTQYF | TGTGCCAGCAGAAGGGGACTAGGGGAAGATACGCAGTATTTT | TRBJ2-3 | TRBD2 | TRBV6-5 | 14 | .
CASNSGTGISNEQFF | TGTGCCAGTAACTCCGGGACAGGGATTTCCAATGAGCAGTTCTTC | TRBJ2-1 | TRBD1 | TRBV19 | 15 | .
CASSISGGARTDTQYF | TGTGCCAGCAGCATCAGCGGGGGGGCCAGAACAGATACGCAGTATTTT | TRBJ2-3 | TRBD2 | TRBV7-2 | 16 | few
CASSQDRETYEQYF | TGTGCCAGCAGCCAGGACAGGGAGACCTACGAGCAGTACTTC | TRBJ2-7 | TRBD1 | TRBV5-6 | 14 | few
CASSADRNSPLHF | TGTGCCAGCAGCGCAGATCGAAATTCACCCCTCCACTTT | TRBJ1-6 | . | TRBV9 | 13 | few
CASTGGPYNEQFF | TGTGCCAGCACGGGGGGGCCCTACAATGAGCAGTTCTTC | TRBJ2-1 | TRBD2 | TRBV2 | 13 | .
CASSQGRGTMDTQYF | TGCGCCAGCAGCCAAGGCAGGGGGACCATGGATACCCAGTACTTC | TRBJ2-5 | TRBD1 | TRBV4-1 | 15 | .
CASSPPSQETQYF | TGTGCCAGCTCACCCCCCTCTCAAGAGACCCAGTACTTC | TRBJ2-5 | . | TRBV18 | 13 | few